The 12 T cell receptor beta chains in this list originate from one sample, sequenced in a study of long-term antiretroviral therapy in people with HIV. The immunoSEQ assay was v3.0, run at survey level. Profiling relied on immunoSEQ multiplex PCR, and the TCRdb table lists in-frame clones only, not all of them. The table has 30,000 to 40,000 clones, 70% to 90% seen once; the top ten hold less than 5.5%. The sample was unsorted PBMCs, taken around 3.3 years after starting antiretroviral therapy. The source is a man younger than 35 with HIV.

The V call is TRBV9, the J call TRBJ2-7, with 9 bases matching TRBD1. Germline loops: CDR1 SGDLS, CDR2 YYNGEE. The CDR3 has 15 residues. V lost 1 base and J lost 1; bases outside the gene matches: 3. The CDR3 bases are TGTGCCAGCAGCGTAACGACAGGGGGGTCCTACGAGCAGTACTTC. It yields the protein CASSVTTGGSYEQYF. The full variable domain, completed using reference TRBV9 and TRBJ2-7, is DSGVTQTPKHLITATGQRVTLRCSPRSGDLSVYWYQQSLDQGLQFLIQYYNGEERAKGNILERFSAQQFPDLHSELNLSSLELGDSALYFCASSVTTGGSYEQYFGPGTRLTVT.

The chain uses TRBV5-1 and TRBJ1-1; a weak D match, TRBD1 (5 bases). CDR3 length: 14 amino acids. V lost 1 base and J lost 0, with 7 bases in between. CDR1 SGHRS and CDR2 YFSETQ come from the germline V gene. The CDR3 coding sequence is TGCGCCAGCAGCTTGCGGGGGTTGAACACTGAAGCTTTCTTT. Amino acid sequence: CASSLRGLNTEAFF. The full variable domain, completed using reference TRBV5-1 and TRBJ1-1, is KAGVTQTPRYLIKTRGQQVTLSCSPISGHRSVSWYQQTPGQGLQFLFEYFSETQRNKGNFPGRFSGRQFSNSRSEMNVSTLELGDSALYLCASSLRGLNTEAFFGQGTRLTVV.

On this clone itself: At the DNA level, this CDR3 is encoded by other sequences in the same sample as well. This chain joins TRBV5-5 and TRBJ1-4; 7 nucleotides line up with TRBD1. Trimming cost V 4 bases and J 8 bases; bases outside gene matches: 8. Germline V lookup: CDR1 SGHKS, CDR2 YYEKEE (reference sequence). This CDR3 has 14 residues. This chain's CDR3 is CASSLGGGGEKLFF. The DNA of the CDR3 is TGTGCCAGCAGCCTAGGGGGCGGAGGAGAAAAACTGTTTTTT.

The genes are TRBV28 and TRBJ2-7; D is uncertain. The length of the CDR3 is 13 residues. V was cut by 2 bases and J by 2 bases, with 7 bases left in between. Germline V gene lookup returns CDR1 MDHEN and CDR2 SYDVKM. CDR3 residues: CASSLILPYEQYF. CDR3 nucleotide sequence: TGTGCCAGCAGTTTAATTCTTCCCTACGAGCAGTACTTC.

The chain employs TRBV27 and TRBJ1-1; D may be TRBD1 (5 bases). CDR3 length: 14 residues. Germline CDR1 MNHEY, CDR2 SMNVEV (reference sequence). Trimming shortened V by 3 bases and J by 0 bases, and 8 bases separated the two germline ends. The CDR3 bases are TGTGCCAGCAGTTTGGCAGGGATGAACACTGAAGCTTTCTTT. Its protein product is CASSLAGMNTEAFF.

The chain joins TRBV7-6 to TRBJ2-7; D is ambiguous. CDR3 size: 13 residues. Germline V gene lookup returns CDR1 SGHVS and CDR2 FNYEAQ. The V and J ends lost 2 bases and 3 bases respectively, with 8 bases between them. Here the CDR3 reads CASSLSADYEQYF. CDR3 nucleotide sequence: TGTGCCAGCAGCTTATCGGCTGACTACGAGCAGTACTTC.

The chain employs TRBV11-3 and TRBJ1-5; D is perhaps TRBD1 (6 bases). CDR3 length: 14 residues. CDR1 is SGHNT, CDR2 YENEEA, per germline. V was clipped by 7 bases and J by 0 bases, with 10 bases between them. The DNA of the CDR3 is TGTGCCAGCATAGACAGGCATAGCAATCAGCCCCAGCATTTT. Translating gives CASIDRHSNQPQHF.

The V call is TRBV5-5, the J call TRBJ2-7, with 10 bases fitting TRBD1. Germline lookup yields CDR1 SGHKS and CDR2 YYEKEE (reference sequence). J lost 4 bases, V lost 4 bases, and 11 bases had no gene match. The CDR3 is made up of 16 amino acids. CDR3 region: CASSNGDRGVKYEQYF. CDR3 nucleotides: TGTGCCAGCAGCAATGGGGACAGGGGAGTGAAATACGAGCAGTACTTC. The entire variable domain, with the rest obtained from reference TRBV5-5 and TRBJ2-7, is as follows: DAGVTQSPTHLIKTRGQQVTLRCSPISGHKSVSWYQQVLGQGPQFIFQYYEKEERGRGNFPDRFSARQFPNYSSELNVNALLLGDSALYLCASSNGDRGVKYEQYFGPGTRLTVT.

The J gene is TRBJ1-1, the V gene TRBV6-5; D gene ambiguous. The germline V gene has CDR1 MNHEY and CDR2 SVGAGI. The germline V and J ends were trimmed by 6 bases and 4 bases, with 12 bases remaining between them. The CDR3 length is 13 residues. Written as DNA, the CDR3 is TGTGCCAGCAGCCTACGGGAAATCACTGAAGCTTTCTTT. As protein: CASSLREITEAFF.

The CDR3 region is CASSAAPWAYNEQFF. Written as DNA, the CDR3 is TGTGCCAGCAGTGCCGCCCCTTGGGCCTACAATGAGCAGTTCTTC. The chain is built from TRBV6-4 and TRBJ2-1; unclear D gene. Germline V gene lookup returns CDR1 MRHNA and CDR2 SNTAGT. This CDR3 contains 15 residues. V shed 4 bases and J shed 2 bases, with 12 bases lying between them.

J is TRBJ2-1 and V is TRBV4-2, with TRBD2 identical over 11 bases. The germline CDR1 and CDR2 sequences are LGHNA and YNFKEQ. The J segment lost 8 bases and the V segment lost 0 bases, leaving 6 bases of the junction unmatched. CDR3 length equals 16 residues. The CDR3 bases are TGTGCCAGCAGCCAAGAGACTAGCGGGGCCCCCCATGAGCAGTTCTTC. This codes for CASSQETSGAPHEQFF.

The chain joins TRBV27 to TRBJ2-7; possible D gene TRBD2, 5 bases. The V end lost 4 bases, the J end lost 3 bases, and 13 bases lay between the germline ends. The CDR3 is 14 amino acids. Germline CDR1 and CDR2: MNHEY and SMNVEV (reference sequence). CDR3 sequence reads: CASSSRSEDYEQYF. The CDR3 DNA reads TGTGCCAGCAGTTCCAGGTCGGAGGACTACGAGCAGTACTTC.